Listed here are 6 T cell receptor beta chains from one sample, sequenced in a study of glioma-infiltrating T cells after dendritic cell vaccination. The time point here: after dendritic cell vaccination, including at tumor progression/relapse. Here immunoSEQ multiplex PCR was the method, and the copy in TCRdb shows in-frame clones only, minus some. The profile shows roughly 60,000 clones, around 83% of them singletons. Sequencing was performed on blood, taken after dendritic cell vaccination. These receptors originate from a human donor with glioblastoma.

In this sample, this clone turned up once. V usage is TRBV30 and J usage is TRBJ2-7; D unclear. Germline V gene lookup returns CDR1 GTSNPN and CDR2 SVGIG (reference sequence). CDR3 size: 12 residues. Trimming stripped 4 bases from V and 5 bases from J, with 12 bases between. The CDR3 reads CAWKSDRDEQYF. CDR3 coding DNA: TGTGCCTGGAAATCGGATCGGGACGAGCAGTACTTC.

The rearrangement joins TRBV11-2 to TRBJ2-7; no clear D. Looked up from germline, CDR1 is SGHAT and CDR2 is FQNNGV. The V end lost 4 bases, the J end lost 3 bases, and 10 bases lay between the germline ends. The CDR3 spans 13 residues. This chain's CDR3 is CASSSDDNYEQYF. Written as DNA, the CDR3 is TGTGCCAGCAGCTCAGATGACAACTACGAGCAGTACTTC.

This chain uses TRBV6-5 with TRBJ2-1; D may be TRBD2 (6 bases). V dropped 5 bases and J dropped 8 bases, with 13 bases sitting between them. The CDR3 runs 13 residues. CDR1 and CDR2 (germline): MNHEY, SVGAGI. The CDR3 here is CASSGGVGDEQFF. The CDR3 coding sequence is TGTGCCAGCAGTGGCGGGGTCGGGGATGAGCAGTTCTTC.

The rearrangement uses TRBV4-3 and TRBJ2-6; tentative D call: TRBD2 (6 bases). CDR3 length: 18 residues. Trimming took 1 base from V and 0 from J, leaving 13 bases between them. CDR1 and CDR2 from the germline V gene are LGHNA and YSLEER. In DNA form, the CDR3 reads TGCGCCAGCAGCCAAGCTGCAGGGAGGTACTCTGGGGCCAACGTCCTGACTTTC. Translating gives CASSQAAGRYSGANVLTF.

The chain employs TRBV5-1 and TRBJ2-5; 10 nucleotides line up with TRBD2. V dropped 4 bases and J dropped 0; count of bases not matched to a gene: 9. The germline V gene has CDR1 SGHRS and CDR2 YFSETQ. The CDR3 covers 17 residues. Written as DNA, the CDR3 is TGCGCCAGCAGCATTATAGGACTAGCGGCGTACCAAGAGACCCAGTACTTC. This codes for CASSIIGLAAYQETQYF.

As for this clone: This same CDR3 is encoded by further DNA sequences in the sample. The chain has TRBV25-1 and TRBJ1-6; 9 nucleotides match TRBD1. V dropped 3 bases and J dropped 16; count of bases not matched to a gene: 10. The CDR3 length is 14 residues. Per the germline V gene, CDR1 is MGHDK and CDR2 is SYGVNS. DNA for the CDR3: TGTGCCAGCAGTGATCCCTTCCTCGACAGGGGGCTCCACTTT. Its protein product is CASSDPFLDRGLHF.